This is a list of T cell receptor beta chains from one sample in a study of shared clonotypes between healthy human individuals. Generated by immunoSEQ multiplex PCR, the TCRdb table keeps only in-frame clones and is missing some. The repertoire holds 2,100,000 or so clones, with more than 90% as singletons. Sequenced material: naive CD4+ T cells sorted from blood. The receptors come from a man between 18 and 35 years old in good health. The CDR3 runs from the conserved cysteine through the conserved F or W. The D gene is left open where the match is weak. Some rows mark clone size as missing; the rest say once, few, many or name a class of expanded clone.

CDR3 protein	D gene	V gene	J gene	clone size
CASSPSQGRLGDEQFF	.	TRBV7-3	TRBJ2-1	once
CASSSSGGRYEQYF	TRBD2	TRBV5-4	TRBJ2-7	.
CASSLAWVTDTQYF	.	TRBV7-2	TRBJ2-3	.
CAWSPGRNEQYF	.	TRBV30	TRBJ2-7	.
CAISERGLNTGELFF	TRBD2	TRBV10-3	TRBJ2-2	.
CASRDAGSYEQYF	.	TRBV6-6	TRBJ2-7	.
CASSLGRANTGELFF	.	TRBV7-8	TRBJ2-2	.
CASSSPGENYGYTF	.	TRBV5-4	TRBJ1-2	once
CASRRPNEKLFF	.	TRBV27	TRBJ1-4	.
CASSLGVRETQYF	.	TRBV11-2	TRBJ2-5	.
CASSPRWGLASVNEQFF	TRBD2	TRBV9	TRBJ2-1	.
CASKGARGETQYF	TRBD1	TRBV7-9	TRBJ2-5	.
CASSAHRPGLAENLQETQYF	TRBD2	TRBV9	TRBJ2-5	.
CASSTRQGNYGYTF	TRBD1	TRBV5-1	TRBJ1-2	.
CASSYMLNSPLHF	.	TRBV5-1	TRBJ1-6	.